These 9 T cell receptor beta chains originate from one sample sequenced in a study of CD8 T cells in ankylosing spondylitis. Their cognate antigens are unknown. One entry per CDR3 protein, called by TCRdb with MiXCR from the 5' RACE reads. The repertoire has around 440,000 distinct CDR3 sequences, roughly 17% of them found once; the top ten carry over 0.9%. Study-level points and caveats: Characteristic of ankylosing spondylitis blood, it appeared, was a TCR beta motif comprising about 8 highly homologous variants.

Sequenced input: blood, either unsorted or a sorted T cell fraction (not recorded which). All receptors derive from a male donor with ankylosing spondylitis.

This clonotype turned up a few times. V gene TRBV20-1 combines with J gene TRBJ1-1; D possibly corresponds to TRBD1 (5 bases). Trimming shortened V by 1 base and J by 1 base, and 13 bases separated the two germline ends. This CDR3 is built from 15 residues. The germline V gene encodes CDR1 DFQATT and CDR2 SNEGSKA (reference sequence). Written as DNA, the CDR3 is TGCAGTGCTAGAGGACCAGGGAATGGGAACACTGAAGCTTTCTTT. This encodes CSARGPGNGNTEAFF.

A few counts support this clonotype. CDR3 coding DNA: TGCAGCGCAAGGAGGGGAACCGGGGAGCTGTTTTTT. This codes for CSARRGTGELFF. The V and J genes are TRBV29-1 and TRBJ2-2, with a tentative D call TRBD2 (6 bases). Germline values: CDR1 SQVTM, CDR2 ANQGSEA. The CDR3 has 12 amino acids. The V end lost 7 bases, the J end lost 5 bases, and 11 bases lay between the germline ends.

This clonotype was detected ten times or more. The genes are TRBV12-3 or TRBV12-4 and TRBJ2-3; 9 nucleotides agree with TRBD2. V shed 3 bases and J 4 bases; nucleotides not matched to a gene: 5. This CDR3 region has 15 residues. The CDR3 DNA is TGTGCCAGCAGTTTTACCGGGACTAGCCCAGATACGCAGTATTTT. It yields the protein CASSFTGTSPDTQYF.

This clonotype was seen a few times. The chain's CDR3 is CAISDRTEQYF. CDR3 bases: TGTGCCATCAGTGACCGTACCGAGCAGTACTTC. The V and J genes are TRBV10-3 and TRBJ2-7; D is unclear. Germline V CDR1 and CDR2: ENHRY, SYGVKD. The CDR3 totals 11 residues. V lost 3 bases to trimming and J lost 6 bases, with 6 bases between them.

The chain is built from TRBV6-4 and TRBJ2-1; no reliable D call. The CDR3 totals 15 residues. Germline-derived CDR1 and CDR2 are MRHNA and SNTAGT. The V end lost 4 bases, the J end lost 0 bases, and 10 bases lay between the germline ends. In DNA, the CDR3 is TGTGCCAGCAGTGCGTGGACCTCCTCCTACAATGAGCAGTTCTTC. Translation gives CASSAWTSSYNEQFF.

This clonotype was seen a few times. The junction differs from germline at one of its ends, possibly a read error. The gene calls are TRBV6-5 and TRBJ1-4; no reliable D call. This CDR3 region has 13 residues. Germline CDR1 and CDR2: MNHEY and SVGAGI. CDR3 coding DNA: TGTGCCAGCAGTGACTCGGCTAATGAAAAACTGTTTTTT. Amino acid sequence: CASSDSANEKLFF.

This clonotype was picked up many times. V and J are TRBV5-1 and TRBJ2-2; D tentatively fits TRBD1 or TRBD2 (5 bases each). Trimming removed 2 bases from V and 6 bases from J, with 11 bases in between. This CDR3 has 14 amino acids. The germline V gene has CDR1 SGHRS and CDR2 YFSETQ. This CDR3 reads CASSLRGDAGELFF. CDR3 DNA sequence: TGCGCCAGCAGCTTAAGGGGAGACGCCGGGGAGCTGTTTTTT.

This clonotype was seen a few times. V gene TRBV20-1 combines with J gene TRBJ2-7; no clear D gene. From germline, CDR1 is DFQATT and CDR2 SNEGSKA (reference sequence). Trimming removed 2 bases from V and 7 bases from J, with 12 bases in between. The CDR3 contains 12 residues. The CDR3 spells CSARPRVREQYF. The CDR3 region has the DNA TGCAGTGCTAGACCCCGGGTCAGGGAGCAGTACTTC.

The CDR3 DNA sequence: TGCAGCGTTGCAAGGGGTATCAACACTGAAGCTTTCTTT. Translation gives CSVARGINTEAFF. J is TRBJ1-1 and V is TRBV29-1; maybe TRBD1 (5 bases). CDR3 length: 13 residues. Per germline, CDR1 SQVTM and CDR2 ANQGSEA. The V and J ends lost 4 bases and 2 bases respectively, with 11 bases between them.